This T cell receptor beta chain stems from a study of blood T cell repertoires in COVID-19. The overall study: Both acute and convalescent COVID-19 samples were obtained from the United States, Italy and Spain. T cells, B-cell-depleted T cells, or PBMCs provided the cDNA or gDNA that served as material.

Here immunoSEQ multiplex PCR was the method, and the copy in TCRdb shows in-frame clones only, minus some. The sample consists of more than 130,000 clones, roughly 80% of them appearing once. V was cut by 4 bases and J by 3 bases, with 11 bases left in between. This CDR3 comprises 13 residues. Germline CDR1 reads SGHNT; CDR2 reads YYREEE (reference sequence). Sequencing was done on a sample of peripheral blood. The source of this sequence is a woman aged 80 or over in a cohort sampled during active or convalescent COVID-19. The V call is TRBV5-4, the J call TRBJ2-7; D is ambiguous. The CDR3 nucleotides are TGTGCCAGCAGCCGCGGATCTTTCTACGAGCAGTACGTC. As protein: CASSRGSFYEQYV.